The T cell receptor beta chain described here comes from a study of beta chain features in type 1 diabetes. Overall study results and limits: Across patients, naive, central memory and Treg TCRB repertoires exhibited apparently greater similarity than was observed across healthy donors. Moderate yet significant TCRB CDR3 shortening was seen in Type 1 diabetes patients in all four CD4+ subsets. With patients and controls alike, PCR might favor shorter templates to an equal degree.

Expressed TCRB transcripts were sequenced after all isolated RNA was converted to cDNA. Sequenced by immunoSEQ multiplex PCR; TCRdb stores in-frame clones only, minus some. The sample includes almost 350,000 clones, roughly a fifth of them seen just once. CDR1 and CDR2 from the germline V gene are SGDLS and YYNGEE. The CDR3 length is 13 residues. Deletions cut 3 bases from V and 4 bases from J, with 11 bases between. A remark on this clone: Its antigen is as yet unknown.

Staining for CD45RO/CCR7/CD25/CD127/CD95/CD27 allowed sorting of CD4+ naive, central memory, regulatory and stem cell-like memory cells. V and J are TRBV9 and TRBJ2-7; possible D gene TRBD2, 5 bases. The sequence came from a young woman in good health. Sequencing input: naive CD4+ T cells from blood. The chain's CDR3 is CASSAERGYEQYF. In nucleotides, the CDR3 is TGTGCCAGCAGCGCCGAACGGGGTTACGAGCAGTACTTC. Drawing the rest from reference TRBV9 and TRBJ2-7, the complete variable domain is DSGVTQTPKHLITATGQRVTLRCSPRSGDLSVYWYQQSLDQGLQFLIQYYNGEERAKGNILERFSAQQFPDLHSELNLSSLELGDSALYFCASSAERGYEQYFGPGTRLTVT.